The 15 T cell receptor beta chains listed next were all sequenced from one sample in a study of cytomegalovirus exposure and HLA in healthy donors. PCR employed 60 Vbeta and 13 Jbeta primers. Data came from immunoSEQ multiplex PCR; TCRdb stores just in-frame clones and leaves some out. Of about 140,000 clones in the sample, over 75% are singletons; the top ten hold 4.8%. Specimen: PBMCs. The receptors here all came from a man aged 25-45 years in good health.

A few counts support this clone. The chain recombines TRBV5-4 with TRBJ2-7, with 11 nucleotides matching TRBD2. In germline, CDR1 is SGHNT, CDR2 YYREEE (reference sequence). With V trimmed by 4 bases and J by 3 bases, 6 bases remained unmatched. This CDR3 has 15 amino acids. The CDR3 loop is CASSVGTSGHYEQYF. The CDR3, as DNA: TGTGCCAGCAGCGTAGGGACTAGCGGACACTACGAGCAGTACTTC.

This sequence joins TRBV10-3 and TRBJ2-7; D ambiguous. From germline, CDR1 is ENHRY and CDR2 SYGVKD. This CDR3 contains 15 residues. Trimming shortened V by 3 bases and J by 3 bases, and 15 bases separated the two germline ends. CDR3 sequence: CAISEASGLGYEQYF. CDR3 DNA: TGTGCCATCAGTGAAGCTAGTGGGTTGGGCTACGAGCAGTACTTC.

This chain uses TRBV28 with TRBJ2-7; D unclear. CDR3 length: 15 residues. The germline V gene has CDR1 MDHEN and CDR2 SYDVKM. V was cut by 3 bases and J by 1 base, with 13 bases left in between. The DNA of the CDR3 is TGTGCCAGCAGTTTCCAAATGGGCTTTTCCTACGAGCAGTACTTC. This sequence encodes CASSFQMGFSYEQYF.

The rearrangement uses TRBV18 and TRBJ2-7, with D tentatively TRBD2 (7 bases). Trimming took off 1 base at V and 5 bases at J, with 15 bases between the two ends. The CDR3 runs 15 residues. Germline V lookup: CDR1 KGHSH, CDR2 LQKENI. In nucleotides, the CDR3 is TGTGCCAGCTCACCACGGGGGGGCGCGGGGAACGAGCAGTACTTC. Amino acid sequence: CASSPRGGAGNEQYF.

There are a few counts of this clone. This CDR3 is CASSLRGTSGRGRADTQYF. The CDR3 region has the DNA TGTGCCAGCAGCTTAAGGGGGACTAGCGGGAGGGGGAGGGCAGATACGCAGTATTTT. The chain couples TRBV7-2 to TRBJ2-3; 16 nucleotides align to TRBD2. This CDR3 contains 19 residues. Trimming took 2 bases from V and 4 from J; bases not matched to a gene: 9. Germline V lookup: CDR1 SGHTA, CDR2 FQGNSA.

V usage is TRBV18 and J usage is TRBJ1-2; D is undetermined. Germline CDR1 and CDR2: KGHSH and LQKENI. The CDR3 loop spans 14 amino acids. The germline V and J ends were trimmed by 3 bases and 8 bases, with 16 bases remaining between them. CDR3 amino acids: CASSPGDLTLGYTF. DNA of the CDR3: TGTGCCAGCTCACCCGGGGATTTGACTTTAGGCTACACCTTC.

The genes are TRBV6-5 and TRBJ2-3, with D unclear. CDR1 and CDR2 (germline): MNHEY, SVGAGI. This CDR3 comprises 14 residues. Trimming took off 0 bases at V and 0 bases at J, with 4 bases between the two ends. This chain's CDR3 is CASSYSTSTDTQYF. CDR3 bases: TGTGCCAGCAGTTACTCGACTAGCACAGATACGCAGTATTTT.

The chain couples TRBV5-1 to TRBJ1-2; D is unclear. The CDR3 runs 13 residues. Trimming cost V 0 bases and J 2 bases, with 5 bases left between them. CDR1 and CDR2 from the germline V gene are SGHRS and YFSETQ. The CDR3: CASSLELNYGYTF. CDR3 in DNA: TGCGCCAGCAGCTTGGAACTCAACTATGGCTACACCTTC.

This chain joins TRBV18 and TRBJ2-7; 8 nucleotides line up with TRBD1. V lost 1 base and J lost 6; bases outside the gene matches: 2. CDR3 length: 13 amino acids. Germline V lookup: CDR1 KGHSH, CDR2 LQKENI. Written as DNA, the CDR3 is TGTGCCAGCTCACCACGACAGGGGAGCGAGCAGTACTTC. Translated: CASSPRQGSEQYF.

J is TRBJ2-3 and V is TRBV29-1; D might be TRBD1 (6 bases). V lost 5 bases, J lost 0 bases, and 27 bases lay in between. CDR1 and CDR2 from the germline V gene are SQVTM and ANQGSEA. CDR3 size: 19 residues. The CDR3 nucleotides read TGCAGCGTTAAGTTCGGGCCTAACAGGGTTCGAGCGAGCACAGATACGCAGTATTTT. As protein: CSVKFGPNRVRASTDTQYF.

V gene TRBV5-1 combines with J gene TRBJ1-4; 8 bases fit TRBD1. The V gene end was trimmed by 4 bases and the J gene end by 2 bases; junction bases not matched to a gene: 7. This CDR3 is built from 16 residues. Germline V gene data show CDR1 as SGHRS and CDR2 as YFSETQ. The CDR3 bases are TGCGCCAGCAGCCTGGGACAGGCGTGGACTAATGAAAAACTGTTTTTT. Protein product: CASSLGQAWTNEKLFF.

A word on this clone: One end of the junction fails to match germline, which may point to a read error. J is TRBJ2-1 and V is TRBV7-9; 8 bases are a match to TRBD2. This CDR3 has 17 amino acids. CDR1 and CDR2 (germline): SEHNR, FQNEAQ (reference sequence). The CDR3 region is CSSSLVPLAGRYNEQFF. The CDR3, as DNA: TGTTCCAGCAGCTTAGTCCCTCTAGCGGGCAGATACAATGAGCAGTTCTTC.

J is TRBJ2-5 and V is TRBV4-1; TRBD2 aligns across 10 bases. This CDR3 region has 15 residues. CDR1 MGHRA and CDR2 YSYEKL come from the germline V gene. The V gene end was trimmed by 1 base and the J gene end by 3 bases; junction bases not matched to a gene: 2. This chain's CDR3 is CASSQVGLAEETQYF. DNA for the CDR3: TGCGCCAGCAGCCAAGTCGGACTAGCGGAAGAGACCCAGTACTTC.

This sequence joins TRBV7-2 and TRBJ2-1; the D gene is possibly TRBD2 (6 bases). Germline values: CDR1 SGHTA, CDR2 FQGNSA. Deletions cut 1 base from V and 7 bases from J, with 11 bases between. The CDR3 is 14 amino acids. The CDR3 DNA follows: TGTGCCAGCAGCTTAGGACTAGGCCCGAATGAGCAGTTCTTC. Amino acids: CASSLGLGPNEQFF.

This clone was observed a few times. The chain carries TRBV29-1 and TRBJ1-4; TRBD1 matches 7 bases. The CDR3 is 17 amino acids. Germline V gene sequence: CDR1 SQVTM, CDR2 ANQGSEA. With V trimmed by 5 bases and J by 0 bases, 12 bases remained unmatched. In DNA form, the CDR3 reads TGCAGCGTTCACGATGTGGGACAGAGGCCAACTAATGAAAAACTGTTTTTT. It is translated as CSVHDVGQRPTNEKLFF.